Listed below are T cell receptor beta chains from one sample, sequenced in a study of spatial heterogeneity in lung cancer. TCRdb itself ran the 5' RACE reads through MiXCR, one entry per CDR3 protein. The data show 9,500 or so distinct CDR3 sequences, roughly 12% seen once. This sample comprised lung tumor tissue, obtained at surgery. The receptor set was obtained from a male donor with early-stage non-small cell lung cancer. The CDR3 runs from the conserved cysteine through the conserved F or W. Each record gives: clone size, V gene, J gene, CDR3 protein. Size is omitted from some rows. Given values are once, few, many or a class for expanded clones.

>many|TRBV20-1|TRBJ2-1
CSARLAGGDEQFF
>many|TRBV29-1|TRBJ2-5
CSVGLGDGETQYF
>medium-sized|TRBV28|TRBJ2-7
CASSLSFTGGEQYF
>many|TRBV11-3|TRBJ2-2
CASRGGNTNTGELFF
>.|TRBV3-1|TRBJ2-1
CASSQVLRSYNEQFF
>many|TRBV19|TRBJ2-7
CASSRQGNTYEQYF
>many|TRBV20-1|TRBJ1-1
CSAAQGEREAFF
>many|TRBV29-1|TRBJ2-5
CSVARGSQETQYF
>many|TRBV7-8|TRBJ1-5
CASSSQGVFVQPQHF
>many|TRBV5-4|TRBJ2-3
CASSSTDTQYF
>many|TRBV5-1|TRBJ2-1
CASSAAEDSFNEQFF
>medium-sized|TRBV4-1|TRBJ2-5
CASSQDVVPALAAIAQETQYF
>medium-sized|TRBV24-1|TRBJ2-1
CATAGSQSYNEQFF
>many|TRBV5-1|TRBJ1-5
CASSYGTGVQPQHF
>many|TRBV11-3|TRBJ1-1
CASSFGAPEAFF
>medium-sized|TRBV6-6|TRBJ2-2
CASTVSGRAGGELFF